These T cell receptor beta chains were read from a single sample in a study of a mutant IDH1 vaccine in newly diagnosed glioma. These receptors' targets are unknown. Measured with immunoSEQ multiplex PCR; TCRdb has only the in-frame clones, and not every one. This table has roughly 13,000 clones, around 78% appearing once. This material consisted of PBMCs, taken from a glioma patient whose treatment included an IDH1 peptide vaccine. The receptors here all came from a woman aged 40 to 50 with glioma. Each CDR3 is given with its conserved first and last residue. D genes are given only for firm matches. Clone size is stated in some rows and not others, as once, few, many or a class when expanded.

v_gene	abundance	j_gene	d_gene	CDR3aa	CDR3nt
TRBV18	NA	TRBJ2-3	TRBD1	CASSPLTGVPGDTQYF	TGTGCCAGCTCACCACTGACAGGGGTCCCAGGGGATACGCAGTATTTT
TRBV23-1	few	TRBJ2-4	NA	CASSPASIQYF	TGCGCCAGCAGTCCGGCGAGCATTCAGTACTTC
TRBV2	NA	TRBJ1-1	NA	CASSEEGMNTEAFF	TGTGCCAGCAGTGAAGAGGGGATGAACACTGAAGCTTTCTTT
TRBV19	NA	TRBJ2-1	TRBD1	CASRLAGTGMKNEQFF	TGTGCCAGTAGGTTAGCCGGGACAGGGATGAAAAACGAGCAGTTCTTC
TRBV7-9	NA	TRBJ1-5	NA	CASNPGGGNQPQHF	TGTGCCAGCAACCCGGGAGGGGGTAATCAGCCCCAGCATTTT
TRBV7-6	NA	TRBJ2-1	NA	CASSPGAGSYNEQFF	TGTGCCAGCAGCCCTGGGGCGGGCTCCTACAATGAGCAGTTCTTC
TRBV30	NA	TRBJ1-6	NA	CAWNGGSPLHF	TGTGCCTGGAACGGAGGATCACCCCTCCACTTT
TRBV13	few	TRBJ1-1	NA	CASSPVGTEAFF	TGTGCCAGCAGCCCCGTCGGCACTGAAGCTTTCTTT
TRBV5-1	NA	TRBJ2-5	NA	CASNGLSGVAETQYF	TGCGCCAGCAATGGATTATCAGGGGTAGCAGAGACCCAGTACTTC
TRBV5-1	NA	TRBJ2-3	TRBD2	CASSRTSGLTDTQYF	TGCGCCAGCAGCCGGACTAGCGGACTCACAGATACGCAGTATTTT
TRBV9	NA	TRBJ2-6	NA	CASSVYPVRAGANVLTF	TGTGCCAGCAGCGTATATCCGGTCCGTGCGGGGGCCAACGTCCTGACTTTC
TRBV15	NA	TRBJ2-7	TRBD1	CATSRRQGRNEQYF	TGTGCCACCAGCAGACGACAGGGGAGGAACGAGCAGTACTTC
TRBV10-3	NA	TRBJ2-5	TRBD2	CAISAESGGQETQYF	TGTGCCATCAGTGCCGAGAGCGGGGGCCAAGAGACCCAGTACTTC
TRBV6-1	few	TRBJ1-1	NA	CASGENTEAFF	TGTGCCAGCGGAGAAAACACTGAAGCTTTCTTT
TRBV28	NA	TRBJ1-1	NA	CASAWPFSRGNTEAFF	TGTGCCAGCGCCTGGCCTTTTAGTAGGGGTAACACTGAAGCTTTCTTT
TRBV5-6	few	TRBJ2-3	NA	CASSPQGGDTQYF	TGTGCCAGCAGCCCCCAGGGCGGTGATACGCAGTATTTT
TRBV7-7	NA	TRBJ2-5	TRBD1	CASSSDRAETQYF	TGTGCTAGCAGCTCGGACAGGGCTGAGACCCAGTACTTC